A selection of T cell receptor beta chains follows, all from one sample in a study of CD8+CD57+ T cells in acquired aplastic anemia. TCRdb re-analysed the reads in MiXCR, keeping a single row per CDR3 protein. The table includes about 250,000 distinct CDR3 sequences, approximately 45% detected once. Specimen: sorted CD4+, CD8+, or CD8+CD57+ T cells (not recorded which) from PBMCs. These receptors originate from a human donor with aplastic anemia. Each CDR3 is given with its conserved first and last residue.

CDR3 protein,CDR3 length,V gene,J gene
CSARVRNYEQYF,12,TRBV20-1,TRBJ2-7
CASSQVAYNEQFF,13,TRBV14,NA
CASSFGTGNTEAFF,14,TRBV12-3/TRBV12-4,TRBJ1-1
CAIVHRDLQETQYF,14,TRBV10-3,TRBJ2-5
CASSLLPGTEAFF,13,TRBV5-6,TRBJ1-1
CASSLATGGGTDTQYF,16,TRBV7-9,TRBJ2-3
CASSPSGQGSAGYNSPLHF,19,TRBV5-6,TRBJ1-6
CASSVGSLPSGYTF,14,TRBV9,TRBJ1-2
CASSGRANSPLHF,13,TRBV2,TRBJ1-6
CASSDRGYSYEQYF,14,TRBV27,TRBJ2-7
CAIREGQAPYEQYF,14,TRBV10-3,TRBJ2-7
CASSLLADSPLHF,13,TRBV7-9,TRBJ1-6
CASSLGWVGYTF,12,TRBV5-4,TRBJ1-2
CASSQGGPWSTGELSW,16,TRBV7-2,TRBJ2-2
CASSVGRANTEAFF,14,TRBV9,TRBJ1-1
CASRPTLAGGTYNEQFF,17,TRBV27,TRBJ2-1
CSARDAGRSYNEQFF,15,TRBV20-1,TRBJ2-1
CASSREPGLNTEAFF,15,TRBV5-5,TRBJ1-1